Shown below are 6 T cell receptor beta chains from a single sample sequenced in a study of neurological immune-mediated disorders. In TCRdb, the 5' RACE reads were re-called with MiXCR into one record per CDR3 protein. This table holds 84,000 or so distinct CDR3 sequences, about 13% found once. Time point of the sample: longitudinal time-point 2. Sequencing used PBMCs. The receptor set was obtained from a female donor with HTLV-1-associated myelopathy (HAM/TSP).

This clonotype was seen ten or more times. CDR3 DNA sequence: TGCGCCAGCAGCCCGGGACTGATATCCAATCAGCCCCAGCATTTT. It translates to CASSPGLISNQPQHF. J is TRBJ1-5 and V is TRBV5-1; weak D call: TRBD1 (5 bases). The CDR3 extends over 15 amino acids. Trimming left V 4 bases short and J 3 bases short, with 14 bases between. The germline CDR1 and CDR2 sequences are SGHRS and YFSETQ.

This clonotype has a count of ten or more. CDR3 nucleotides: TGTGCCAGCAGTTTATGGCAGGCCCGGGAGTACTTC. This encodes CASSLWQAREYF. The gene calls are TRBV28 and TRBJ2-7; D is unresolved. In germline, CDR1 is MDHEN, CDR2 SYDVKM. The CDR3 covers 12 residues. Trimming pared 0 bases from V and 11 bases from J, leaving 11 bases between.

This clonotype was seen many times. This sequence joins TRBV5-1 and TRBJ1-5; D gene ambiguous. From germline, CDR1 is SGHRS and CDR2 YFSETQ. The CDR3 is 13 amino acids. V gave up 4 bases and J gave up 6 bases, with 11 bases separating them. The CDR3 protein is CASSPDGGQPQHF. The CDR3 DNA follows: TGCGCCAGCAGCCCTGACGGTGGTCAGCCCCAGCATTTT.

This clonotype was recorded at least ten times. The chain recombines TRBV28 with TRBJ2-3, with TRBD1 matching over 9 bases. V dropped 3 bases and J dropped 4; count of bases not matched to a gene: 8. This CDR3 is 16 amino acids long. Germline V lookup: CDR1 MDHEN, CDR2 SYDVKM. In DNA form, the CDR3 reads TGTGCCAGCAGTTTGGGGGACAGGGATATCCCAGATACGCAGTATTTT. Translating it yields CASSLGDRDIPDTQYF.

This clonotype has at least ten counts. V gene TRBV6-5 combines with J gene TRBJ2-1, with D maybe TRBD2 (7 bases). The length of the CDR3 is 17 residues. The V end was cut by 2 bases, the J end by 6 bases, with 20 bases between. The V gene's germline CDR1 is MNHEY and CDR2 SVGAGI. CDR3 residues: CASSYRSGGAQSNEQFF. In DNA form, the CDR3 reads TGTGCCAGCAGTTACCGGAGTGGGGGGGCCCAGAGCAATGAGCAGTTCTTC.

The sample holds many counts of this clonotype. The rearrangement links TRBV20-1 to TRBJ1-1; D is uncertain. The CDR3 runs 14 residues. Germline V gives CDR1 DFQATT, CDR2 SNEGSKA (reference sequence). V gave up 0 bases and J gave up 4 bases, with 12 bases separating them. The CDR3 here is CSARDFRGGTEAFF. The CDR3 DNA sequence: TGCAGTGCTAGAGATTTCAGAGGAGGCACTGAAGCTTTCTTT.